This T cell receptor beta chain was profiled in a study of blood T cell repertoires in COVID-19 (dated by TCRdb to about 2020). About the full investigation: Samples from collaborators originated in the United States, Italy and Spain and spanned both the acute and convalescent phases of COVID-19. Samples were obtained from the ongoing ImmuneRACE study (first 160 participants) and from 1,254 subjects provided by 6 global collaborators. Subjects who had been exposed to COVID-19, were actively infected with it, or had recovered from it provided the deeply sampled blood TCRbeta repertoires that made up the dataset. HLA class I and class II types, where available, came from metadata supplied by the sample provider rather than from assay-based typing. The prospective study material was composed of cDNA or gDNA derived from T cells, B-cell-depleted T cells, or PBMCs. The repertoires were made available in a free public database intended to serve as a resource for research on the immune response to SARS-CoV-2. Sample metadata almost always included a de-identified subject ID, COVID-19 status, age in years and sex. Broader findings and caveats from the paper: The amount of clinical and demographic metadata varied by source and participant and was provided uncurated.

In its sample, this clone was seen once. The clone's antigen remains unknown. Base quality data are lacking; no much larger clone is found one base away. TCRbeta CDR3 regions were amplified from genomic DNA using the immunoSEQ Assay, a bias-controlled multiplex PCR. In the source study's methods: Within the assay, amplification of reference gene primers was used to estimate how many nucleated cells each sample contained. To quantify the absolute abundance of each unique TCRbeta CDR3 rearrangement, sequence reads were collapsed and filtered. For each sample, productive Simpson clonality was calculated as the square root of Simpson's diversity index over productive rearrangements. In TCRdb, the immuneACCESS table is reduced to in-frame sequences with V and J assigned. These tables do not hold every clone; where another copy was compared, an unresolved V gene accounts for under half, and the others remain unexplained. That table is the source of V, J and clone size, and D and trimming were worked out from the DNA. The sample table contains 200,000 to 250,000 clones; only one count was recorded for 86% of them. About 6% of the sample lies in the top ten.

At one collaborating source in Seattle, patients were enrolled during active infection and were followed longitudinally through the course of disease. Whole blood was collected in K2EDTA tubes by collaborating institutions according to the institutions' own protocols. Collaborator samples were shipped for TCRbeta analysis as frozen whole blood, isolated PBMCs, or DNA extracted from either sample type. Source material: peripheral blood. The sequence was collected from a woman of 80 years or more with COVID-19, enrolled during active disease.

The bases read TGTGCCAGCTCACCCTCCGAGACACCGTATGGCTACACCTTC. Its protein is CASSPSETPYGYTF. In this chain, TRBV18 is recombined with TRBJ1-2, with no confident D gene call. The junction shows trimming of 3 bases on V and 5 bases on J, plus 13 bases between the germline ends. The germline V gene specifies KGHSH as CDR1 and LQKENI as CDR2. Spanning cysteine to phenylalanine, the CDR3 consists of 14 amino acids. This entry keeps only the CDR3 DNA: 42 bases, framed from base 1.